The source of this TCR beta chain is a study of blood T cell repertoires in COVID-19. About the study: The analysed material was cDNA or gDNA that came from T cells, B-cell-depleted T cells, or PBMCs.

The trim removed 4 bases at V and 0 bases at J, leaving 3 bases unmatched. This CDR3 comprises 15 residues. The germline gives CDR1 LGHNA, CDR2 YSLEER. Authors' processing steps: Reference gene primer amplification yielded estimated nucleated cell counts. Some clones are missing from TCRdb's copy, which holds only in-frame ones; the method was immunoSEQ multiplex PCR. V and J calls and clone size are those listed in that table; D and trimming were worked out from the DNA. Of some 150,000 clones in the sample, about 86% were seen once. This clonotype was sampled from a man between 65 and 80 years old with acute or convalescent COVID-19. The source material was peripheral blood. This rearrangement joins TRBV4-3 to TRBJ2-1; 7 nucleotides align to TRBD2. The CDR3 region has the DNA TGCGCCAGCAGCCTTGAGCGGGACTCCTACAATGAGCAGTTCTTC. The encoded protein is CASSLERDSYNEQFF.